The entry below gives a single T cell receptor (beta chain) sequence along with its context. The sample comes from a study of blood T cell repertoires in COVID-19. Overall study: PBMCs, B-cell-depleted T cells, or T cells provided the cDNA or gDNA that made up the material.

Residents of approximately 25 US areas, aged roughly 18 to 89 years, made up the participants. In assigning cohorts, the study relied on participant-reported clinical history. This CDR3 is 16 amino acids long. V lost 10 bases to trimming and J lost 0 bases; unmatched junction nucleotides: 12. CDR1 and CDR2 (germline): MNHEY, SMNVEV (reference sequence). Sequenced by immunoSEQ multiplex PCR; TCRdb stores in-frame clones only, minus some. Found here are over 200,000 clones, 80% to 90% of them singletons; the top ten hold 1.9%. The TCR was taken from a woman aged 45-59 years who had recovered from COVID-19. The chain employs TRBV27 and TRBJ2-7; 10 positions agree with TRBD1. The sequencing sample was made of PBMCs or T cells enriched from blood (not recorded which). The CDR3 sequence is CATTISRDRGSYEQYF. In nucleotides, the CDR3 is TGTGCCACCACCATCTCCCGGGACAGGGGCTCCTACGAGCAGTACTTC.